This T cell receptor beta chain was captured by sequencing in a study of T cells after yellow fever vaccination. This clonotype appeared many times. Antigen unknown. TCRdb recomputed calls from the 5' RACE reads with MiXCR, one row per CDR3 protein. The sample has about 350,000 distinct CDR3 sequences, about 4% seen once; the top ten hold about 26%. V lost 4 bases to trimming and J lost 2 bases, with 4 bases between them. This CDR3 is built from 12 residues. Germline CDR1 and CDR2: SGHTA and FQGNSA. Study findings and constraints: Faster peaking, at day 5 versus 15, marked a secondary response that was weaker.

Sequenced material: PBMCs, taken 5 days after the yellow fever booster vaccination. The receptor was isolated from a man aged 18 to 30 who received the YFV17D yellow fever vaccine. The rearrangement uses TRBV7-2 and TRBJ2-3, with no clear D. The DNA of the CDR3 is TGTGCCAGCAGCTCCTACACAGATACGCAGTATTTT. Protein sequence: CASSSYTDTQYF.